This T cell receptor beta chain emerged from a study of blood T cell repertoires in COVID-19 (TCRdb year 2020). For the wider study: Collaborator samples came from the United States, Italy and Spain and covered acute and convalescent phases of COVID-19. The prospective study material was composed of cDNA or gDNA derived from T cells, B-cell-depleted T cells, or PBMCs. Deeply sampled blood TCRbeta repertoires from subjects exposed to, actively infected with, or recovered from COVID-19 were included in the dataset. The repertoires were made available in a free public database intended to serve as a resource for research on the immune response to SARS-CoV-2. Samples came from the ongoing ImmuneRACE study (first 160 participants) plus 1,254 subjects from 6 global collaborators. A de-identified subject ID, COVID-19 status, age in years and sex were almost always included in the sample metadata. HLA class I and class II types, where available, came from metadata supplied by the sample provider rather than from assay-based typing. Broad study findings and their caveats: The amount of clinical and demographic metadata varied by source and participant and was provided uncurated.

CDR1 and CDR2, per the germline V gene, are SGDLS and YYNGEE. V was cut back by 4 bases and J by 1 base, leaving a gap of 13 bases between them. The CDR3 numbers 15 residues from cysteine through phenylalanine. Left in the record is the CDR3 DNA by itself, 45 bases read in frame from the first base. About this clone itself: Its antigen target is currently unknown. No base quality values were provided; no much bigger clone lies one nucleotide off.

The collaborating institutions used their own protocols to collect whole blood in K2EDTA tubes. Collaborator samples were shipped for TCRbeta analysis as frozen whole blood, isolated PBMCs, or DNA extracted from either sample type. The immunoSEQ Assay, a bias-controlled multiplex PCR, was used to amplify TCRbeta CDR3 regions from genomic DNA. The study's own analysis went as follows. The number of nucleated cells in each sample was estimated from the amplification of reference gene primers within the assay. Sequence reads were collapsed and filtered to measure the absolute abundance of every unique TCRbeta CDR3 rearrangement. For each sample, productive Simpson clonality was calculated as the square root of Simpson's diversity index across productive rearrangements. Drawn from immuneACCESS, this table holds only the in-frame rearrangements with V and J called that TCRdb kept. Clones are partly lost; checked studies trace under half to an unresolved V gene and leave the rest unexplained. V and J calls and clone size follow that table, whereas D and trimming were derived from the DNA. This sample holds about 180,000 clones; 87% were observed only once. Roughly 2.6% of the sample belongs to the ten largest clones.

The chain is encoded by TRBV9 joined to TRBJ2-3; the D segment could be TRBD2, given 5 matching bases. The clonotype comes from a middle-aged man with active or convalescent COVID-19. Sequencing was performed on peripheral blood. The DNA sequence is as follows: TGTGCCAGCAGCATATCCAGCGGACGCACAGATACGCAGTATTTT. The encoded protein is CASSISSGRTDTQYF.